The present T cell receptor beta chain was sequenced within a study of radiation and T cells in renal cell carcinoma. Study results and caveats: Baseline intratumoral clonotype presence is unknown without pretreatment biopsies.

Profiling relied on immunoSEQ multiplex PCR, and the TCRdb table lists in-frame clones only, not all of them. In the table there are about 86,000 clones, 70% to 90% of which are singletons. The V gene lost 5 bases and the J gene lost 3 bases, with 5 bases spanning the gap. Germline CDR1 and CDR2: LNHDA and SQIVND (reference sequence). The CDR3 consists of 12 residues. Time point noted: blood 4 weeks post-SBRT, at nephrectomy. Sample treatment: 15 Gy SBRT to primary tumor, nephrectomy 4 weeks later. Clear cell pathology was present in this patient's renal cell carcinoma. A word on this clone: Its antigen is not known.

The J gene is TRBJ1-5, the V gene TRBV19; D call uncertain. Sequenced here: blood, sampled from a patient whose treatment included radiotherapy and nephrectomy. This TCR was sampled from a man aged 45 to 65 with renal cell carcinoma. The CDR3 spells CASSLSNQPQHF. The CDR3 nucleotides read TGTGCCAGTAGTTTGTCCAATCAGCCCCAGCATTTT.